The rows below give T cell receptor beta chains drawn from one sample of a study of blood T cell repertoires in COVID-19. The assay was immunoSEQ multiplex PCR, and TCRdb's table has in-frame clones only and misses some. The sample consists of some 17,000 clones, around 87% of them appearing once. What was sequenced was peripheral blood. These receptors originate from a man aged 50 to 60 with active COVID-19. Each CDR3 is given with its conserved first and last residue. The D gene is left open where the match is weak.

d_gene	v_gene	len	j_gene	CDR3aa
TRBD2	TRBV6-5	15	TRBJ2-2	CASLGLAENTGELFF
TRBD1	TRBV27	16	TRBJ2-5	CASSRTGGRRQETQYF
TRBD2	TRBV4-3	17	TRBJ2-1	CASSQDWAGAPYNEQFF
TRBD1	TRBV5-4	15	TRBJ1-4	CASSLAGTGNEKLFF
TRBD1	TRBV4-3	15	TRBJ1-1	CASSDQGQGGTEAFF
-	TRBV29-1	17	TRBJ1-2	CSVYTPGHHGQNYGYTF
TRBD2	TRBV6-2/TRBV6-3	14	TRBJ2-1	CASSSPSGSNEQFF
-	TRBV9	18	TRBJ2-3	CASSVGSLTRSSTDTQYF
TRBD1	TRBV7-2	15	TRBJ1-4	CASSLAGTGGEKLFF
-	TRBV29-1	15	TRBJ2-2	CSVADANRVGGELFF
-	TRBV12-5	13	TRBJ2-1	CASGLVLSREQFF
TRBD2	TRBV5-1	15	TRBJ2-1	CASSEREFADNEQFF
TRBD1	TRBV4-2	14	TRBJ1-1	CASSQDSGQGKAFF
TRBD2	TRBV15	13	TRBJ2-7	CATKTSGSYEQYF
-	TRBV7-7	14	TRBJ2-1	CASSLGPGMDEQFF
TRBD2	TRBV7-8	15	TRBJ2-5	CASSLGLAGVETQYF
-	TRBV6-5	14	TRBJ1-2	CASRPSGTSYGYTF
-	TRBV11-2	15	TRBJ1-3	CASSSRHFAGNTIYF